This T cell receptor beta chain appears in the sequencing data of a study of T-cell reconstitution after alpha-beta-depleted transplantation in children. Study observations and caveats: Surviving recipient cells, namely T cells and thymic progenitors, were the source of high day-60 TCRbeta diversity in some patients. Expanded graft clones, several hundred of them, were reportedly the source of alpha-beta T cells about two months after transplant. At one year after transplant, newly produced T cells mostly accounted for T-cell counts and diversity.

Unique molecular identifiers were used to barcode this TCRbeta library. TCRdb re-derived calls from the PCR reads in MiXCR, one entry per CDR3 protein. The table shows about 600,000 distinct CDR3 sequences, with around 23% occurring only once. As for this clonotype: Its antigen is undetermined.

The receptor was derived from a boy under three years old who had a stem cell transplant for acute myeloid leukemia, so the T cells may come from the graft donor. The sequencing here drew on PBMCs, mostly from graft donor cells, taken 360 days after TCRalphabeta/CD19-depleted stem cell transplant.

CDR3 in amino acids: CASSPRAGFLTDTQYF. The CDR3 DNA is TGTGCCAGCAGCCCCAGAGCAGGGTTCCTCACAGATACGCAGTATTTT. The V gene is TRBV11-2, the J gene TRBJ2-3; TRBD1 is a possible D gene (5 bases). The CDR3 covers 16 residues. V was cut by 5 bases and J by 2 bases, with 17 bases left in between. The germline CDR1 and CDR2 sequences are SGHAT and FQNNGV.